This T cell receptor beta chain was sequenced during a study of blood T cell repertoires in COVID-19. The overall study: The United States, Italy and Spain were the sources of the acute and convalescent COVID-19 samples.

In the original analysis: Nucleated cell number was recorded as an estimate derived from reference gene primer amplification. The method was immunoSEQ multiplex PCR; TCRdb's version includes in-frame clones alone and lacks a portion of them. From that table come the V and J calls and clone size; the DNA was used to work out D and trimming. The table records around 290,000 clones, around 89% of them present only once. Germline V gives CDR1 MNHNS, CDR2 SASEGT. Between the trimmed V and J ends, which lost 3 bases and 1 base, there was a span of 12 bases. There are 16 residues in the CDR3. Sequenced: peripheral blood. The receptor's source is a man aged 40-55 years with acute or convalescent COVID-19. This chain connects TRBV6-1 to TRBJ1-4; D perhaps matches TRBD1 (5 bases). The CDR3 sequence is CASSDKGLGTNEKLFF. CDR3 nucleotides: TGTGCCAGCAGTGATAAGGGGCTCGGAACTAATGAAAAACTGTTTTTT.